This T cell receptor (beta chain) is drawn from a study of cytomegalovirus exposure and HLA in healthy donors. J lost 5 bases, V lost 6 bases, and 4 bases had no gene match. This CDR3 has 13 amino acids. Looked up from germline, CDR1 is SGHNT and CDR2 is YYREEE (reference sequence). Only in-frame clones appear in the TCRdb table, and some are missing; sequencing was by immunoSEQ multiplex PCR. The sample includes roughly 50,000 clones, roughly 90% of them seen just once. Only one count was recorded for this clone. The material sequenced was PBMCs. The TCR sequence derives from a man younger than 35 in good health and CMV-seronegative. V gene TRBV5-4 combines with J gene TRBJ2-5; 10 nucleotides align to TRBD1. DNA for the CDR3: TGTGCCAGCACTGGGACAGGGGTCGAGACCCAGTACTTC. It translates to CASTGTGVETQYF.